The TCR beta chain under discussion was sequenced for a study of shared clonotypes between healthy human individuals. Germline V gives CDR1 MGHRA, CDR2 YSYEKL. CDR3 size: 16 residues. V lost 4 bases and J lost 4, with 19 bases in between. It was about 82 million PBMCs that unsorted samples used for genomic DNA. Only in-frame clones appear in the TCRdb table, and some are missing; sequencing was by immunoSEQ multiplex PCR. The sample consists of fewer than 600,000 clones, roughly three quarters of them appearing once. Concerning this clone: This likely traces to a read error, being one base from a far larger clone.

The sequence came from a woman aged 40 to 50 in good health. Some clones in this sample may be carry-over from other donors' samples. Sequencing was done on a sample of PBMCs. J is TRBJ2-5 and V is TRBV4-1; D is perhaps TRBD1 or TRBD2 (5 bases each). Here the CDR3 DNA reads TGCGCCAGCAGCCCCGGGGCCCGACAGACAAGAGAGACCCAGTACTTC. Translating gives CASSPGARQTRETQYF.